This T cell receptor beta chain was sequenced for a study of blood T cells in healthy people across ages. The germline V and J ends were trimmed by 3 bases and 12 bases, with 12 bases remaining between them. The germline V gene has CDR1 SEHNR and CDR2 FQNEAQ (reference sequence). The CDR3 extends over 12 amino acids. Sample-barcoded 5' priming and a J-beta primer mix drove a second PCR of about 6 to 11 cycles. TCRdb called the 5' RACE reads again in MiXCR, with one record for every CDR3 protein. Of around 940,000 distinct CDR3 sequences detected, roughly 50% appear once; the ten largest clones hold around a fifth.

The rearrangement joins TRBV7-9 to TRBJ2-1; possibly TRBD1 for D (6 bases). The source of this sequence is an older woman in good health. The source material was blood. CDR3 bases: TGTGCCAGCAGCTTCCAGGGGACGGCGCAGTTCTTC. Its protein is CASSFQGTAQFF.